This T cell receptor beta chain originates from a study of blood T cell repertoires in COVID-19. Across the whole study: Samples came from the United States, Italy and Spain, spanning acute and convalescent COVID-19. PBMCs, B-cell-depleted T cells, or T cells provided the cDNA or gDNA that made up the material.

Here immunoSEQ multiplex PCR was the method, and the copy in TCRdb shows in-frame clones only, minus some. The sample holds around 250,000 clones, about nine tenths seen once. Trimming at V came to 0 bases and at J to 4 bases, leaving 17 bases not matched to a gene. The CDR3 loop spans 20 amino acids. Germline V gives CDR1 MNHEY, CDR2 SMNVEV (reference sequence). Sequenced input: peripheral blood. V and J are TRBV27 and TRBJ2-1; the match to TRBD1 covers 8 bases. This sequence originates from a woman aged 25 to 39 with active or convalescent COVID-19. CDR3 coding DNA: TGTGCCAGCAGTTTATCGATCCGAAATATCTGGGACAGGCGATACAATGAGCAGTTCTTC. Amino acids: CASSLSIRNIWDRRYNEQFF.